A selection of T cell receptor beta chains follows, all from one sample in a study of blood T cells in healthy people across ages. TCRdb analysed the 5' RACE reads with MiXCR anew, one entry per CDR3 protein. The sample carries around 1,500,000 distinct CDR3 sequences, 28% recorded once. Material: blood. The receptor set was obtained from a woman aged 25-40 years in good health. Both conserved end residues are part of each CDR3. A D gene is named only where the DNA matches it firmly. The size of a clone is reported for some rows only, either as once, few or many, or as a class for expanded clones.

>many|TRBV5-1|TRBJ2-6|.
CASSLGDAGANVLTF
TGCGCCAGCAGCTTGGGAGATGCAGGGGCCAACGTCCTGACTTTC
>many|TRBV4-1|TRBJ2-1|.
CASSGTGNNEQFF
TGCGCCAGCAGCGGAACAGGGAACAATGAGCAGTTCTTC
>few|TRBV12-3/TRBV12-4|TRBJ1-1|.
CASSPGPSTEAFF
TGTGCCAGCAGTCCAGGGCCGAGCACTGAAGCTTTCTTT
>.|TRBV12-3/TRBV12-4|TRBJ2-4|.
CASSGQGINIQYF
TGTGCCAGCAGTGGTCAGGGGATCAACATTCAGTACTTC
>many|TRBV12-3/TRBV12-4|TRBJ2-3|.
CASSFQGTADTQYF
TGTGCCAGCAGTTTTCAGGGTACGGCAGATACGCAGTATTTT
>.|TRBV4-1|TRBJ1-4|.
CASSQEGWEGIGKLFF
TGCGCCAGCAGCCAGGAAGGTTGGGAAGGAATCGGAAAACTGTTTTTT
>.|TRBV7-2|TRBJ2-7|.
CASSSGGEPTYEQYF
TGTGCCAGCAGCTCAGGAGGGGAGCCTACCTACGAGCAGTACTTC
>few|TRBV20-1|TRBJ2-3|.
CSRRVAAHTSTDTQYF
TGCAGTCGGAGGGTGGCAGCCCATACTAGCACAGATACGCAGTATTTT
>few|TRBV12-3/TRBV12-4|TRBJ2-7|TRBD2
CASSFLGLAGVREQYF
TGTGCCAGCAGTTTCTTGGGACTAGCGGGAGTGCGCGAGCAGTACTTC
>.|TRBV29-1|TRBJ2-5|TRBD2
CSVEAKAGQETQYF
TGCAGCGTTGAGGCAAAAGCGGGGCAGGAGACCCAGTACTTC
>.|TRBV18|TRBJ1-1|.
CASSPPGSAGHTEAFF
TGTGCCAGCTCACCACCGGGTTCGGCGGGACATACTGAAGCTTTCTTT
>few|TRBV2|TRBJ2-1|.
CASIRGFEQFF
TGTGCCAGCATTAGGGGCTTTGAGCAGTTCTTC
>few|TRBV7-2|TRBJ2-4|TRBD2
CASSLGTSGIWTTREQYF
TGTGCCAGCAGCTTAGGGACTAGCGGGATTTGGACTACCCGCGAACAGTACTTC
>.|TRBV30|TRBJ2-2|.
CAWSPGGTGELFF
TGTGCCTGGAGCCCCGGGGGCACCGGGGAGCTGTTTTTT
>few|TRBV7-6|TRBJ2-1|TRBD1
CASSLGATGEFYNEQFF
TGTGCCAGCAGCTTAGGGGCGACAGGGGAGTTCTACAATGAGCAGTTCTTC